These 15 T cell receptor beta chains share one sample of origin, sequenced in a study of PD-1 and CTLA-4 blockade in melanoma. Libraries were prepared by immunoSEQ multiplex PCR; TCRdb keeps only in-frame clonotypes and omits some of them. The repertoire holds under 20,000 clones, with around three quarters as singletons. The sample consisted of CD8+ T cells from peripheral blood, taken from a patient given anti-PD-1 treatment. All receptors come from a human donor with melanoma.

The V call is TRBV4-2, the J call TRBJ1-1, with a tentative D call TRBD1 (6 bases). The CDR3 length is 16 residues. Trimming took off 0 bases at V and 0 bases at J, with 11 bases between the two ends. Per germline, CDR1 LGHNA and CDR2 YNFKEQ. The CDR3 region is CASSQDWGAMNTEAFF. CDR3 sequence (DNA): TGTGCCAGCAGCCAAGATTGGGGGGCCATGAACACTGAAGCTTTCTTT.

Here the CDR3 DNA reads TGTGCCTGGAGTGTACTCGCAGCTGCCGAGCAGTACTTC. Amino acids: CAWSVLAAAEQYF. The V and J genes are TRBV30 and TRBJ2-7; the D is unclear. V lost 0 bases and J lost 6, with 12 bases in between. CDR1 and CDR2 (germline): GTSNPN, SVGIG (reference sequence). This CDR3 region has 13 residues.

The chain carries TRBV27 and TRBJ1-1; tentatively, D is TRBD1 (5 bases). V was shortened by 3 bases and J by 4 bases, with 9 bases between the two germline ends. This CDR3 has 13 residues. The germline gives CDR1 MNHEY, CDR2 SMNVEV (reference sequence). The CDR3 is CASSFRGITEAFF. In nucleotides, the CDR3 is TGTGCCAGCAGTTTTCGGGGCATCACTGAAGCTTTCTTT.

The chain is built from TRBV9 and TRBJ1-1, with D hard to call. The germline V gene has CDR1 SGDLS and CDR2 YYNGEE. The CDR3 consists of 13 residues. V lost 0 bases and J 8 bases, leaving 11 bases between the germline ends. DNA for the CDR3: TGTGCCAGCAGCGTAGTATCTGGCGCGGAAGCTTTCTTT. Amino acid sequence: CASSVVSGAEAFF.

V and J are TRBV2 and TRBJ1-3, with D possibly matching TRBD1 (5 bases). V gave up 7 bases and J gave up 4 bases, with 17 bases separating them. This CDR3 has 15 residues. CDR1 SNHLY and CDR2 FYNNEI come from the germline V gene. The CDR3 bases are TGTGCCAGCACTACCGGGACGGGAAAAGGAAACACCATATATTTT. Translated, it gives CASTTGTGKGNTIYF.

J is TRBJ1-2 and V is TRBV29-1; 7 bases line up with TRBD1. V lost 3 bases, J lost 1 base, and 11 bases stayed unmatched. The V gene's germline CDR1 is SQVTM and CDR2 ANQGSEA. This CDR3 spans 16 amino acids. The CDR3 region is CSVDFDRATINYGYTF. In DNA, the CDR3 is TGCAGCGTTGACTTCGACAGGGCGACAATTAACTATGGCTACACCTTC. The whole variable domain, remainder taken from reference TRBV29-1 and TRBJ1-2, is SAVISQKPSRDICQRGTSLTIQCQVDSQVTMMFWYRQQPGQSLTLIATANQGSEATYESGFVIDKFPISRPNLTFSTLTVSNMSPEDSSIYLCSVDFDRATINYGYTFGSGTRLTVV.

The CDR3 spells CASRAQPGQLNTEAFF. CDR3 coding DNA: TGTGCCAGCAGAGCCCAACCGGGACAGCTCAACACTGAAGCTTTCTTT. The V gene is TRBV11-2, the J gene TRBJ1-1, with 7 bases identical to TRBD1. CDR1 is SGHAT and CDR2 is FQNNGV in the germline V gene. Trimming took 6 bases from V and 2 from J; bases not matched to a gene: 12. There are 16 residues in the CDR3.

The chain joins TRBV27 to TRBJ2-7; perhaps TRBD2 as D (6 bases). This CDR3 is built from 14 residues. Germline V gives CDR1 MNHEY, CDR2 SMNVEV (reference sequence). With 2 bases removed from V and 1 base from J, the gap between germline ends came to 9 bases. For the CDR3, the DNA is TGTGCCAGCAGTTTAACTAGCCTATCCTACGAGCAGTACTTC. It encodes CASSLTSLSYEQYF.

The chain couples TRBV6-5 to TRBJ1-1; D possibly corresponds to TRBD1 (5 bases). Germline V lookup: CDR1 MNHEY, CDR2 SVGAGI. V dropped 2 bases and J dropped 2 bases, with 9 bases sitting between them. This CDR3 has 14 residues. This CDR3 is CASSYAGRNTEAFF. The CDR3 region has the DNA TGTGCCAGCAGTTACGCAGGGCGTAACACTGAAGCTTTCTTT.

The gene calls are TRBV6-5 and TRBJ1-3; no reliable D call. Trimming left V 0 bases short and J 3 bases short, with 6 bases between. CDR1 is MNHEY and CDR2 is SVGAGI in the germline V gene. The CDR3 runs to 14 residues. The CDR3 nucleotides are TGTGCCAGCAGTTACTCTGTCAGTGGAAACACCATATATTTT. Translated, it gives CASSYSVSGNTIYF.

With regard to this clone: This CDR3 is also generated by other DNA sequences in the sample. The V gene is TRBV7-9, the J gene TRBJ2-1; D unclear. The CDR3 totals 14 residues. The germline V and J ends were trimmed by 1 base and 2 bases, with 6 bases remaining between them. Germline V gives CDR1 SEHNR, CDR2 FQNEAQ (reference sequence). The CDR3 is CASSLGSTYNEQFF. CDR3 nucleotides: TGTGCCAGCAGCTTAGGATCCACCTACAATGAGCAGTTCTTC. The whole variable domain, remainder taken from reference TRBV7-9 and TRBJ2-1, is DTGVSQNPRHKITKRGQNVTFRCDPISEHNRLYWYRQTLGQGPEFLTYFQNEAQLEKSRLLSDRFSAERPKGSFSTLEIQRTEQGDSAMYLCASSLGSTYNEQFFGPGTRLTVL.

This chain links TRBV27 with TRBJ2-2, with 7 bases identical to TRBD2. With V trimmed by 1 base and J by 2 bases, 1 base remained unmatched. The CDR3 runs to 15 residues. CDR1 MNHEY and CDR2 SMNVEV come from the germline V gene (reference sequence). CDR3 DNA sequence: TGTGCCAGCAGTTTATGGGGACTAAACACCGGGGAGCTGTTTTTT. Encoded protein: CASSLWGLNTGELFF.

The sample holds a few counts of this clone. The chain recombines TRBV2 with TRBJ2-7, with TRBD1 as a possible D gene (6 bases). The germline V gene encodes CDR1 SNHLY and CDR2 FYNNEI. V lost 5 bases and J lost 2, with 13 bases in between. This CDR3 comprises 14 residues. CDR3 amino acids: CASSSRRDTYEQYF. The CDR3 DNA sequence: TGTGCCAGCAGTAGCCGCCGGGACACCTACGAGCAGTACTTC. The full variable domain, in which reference TRBV2 and TRBJ2-7 provide the parts outside the CDR3, is EPEVTQTPSHQVTQMGQEVILRCVPISNHLYFYWYRQILGQKVEFLVSFYNNEISEKSEIFDDQFSVERPDGSNFTLKIRSTKLEDSAMYFCASSSRRDTYEQYFGPGTRLTVT.

This clone has a handful of counts. The chain uses TRBV27 and TRBJ2-5; 9 nucleotides agree with TRBD1. CDR1 is MNHEY and CDR2 is SMNVEV in the germline V gene (reference sequence). The CDR3 totals 15 residues. The ends lost 5 bases at V and 5 bases at J; junction bases unmatched: 9. The CDR3 DNA follows: TGTGCCAGCAGTCCACAGGAGGACAGGGGTGAGACCCAGTACTTC. Amino acid sequence: CASSPQEDRGETQYF.

The V and J genes are TRBV13 and TRBJ2-5; the D gene is possibly TRBD2 (7 bases). CDR3 size: 15 residues. V gave up 0 bases and J gave up 2 bases, with 10 bases separating them. Germline CDR1 PRHDT, CDR2 FYEKMQ (reference sequence). The CDR3 nucleotides read TGTGCCAGCAGCTTAGGCGAGGGGGGGCAAGAGACCCAGTACTTC. Translated: CASSLGEGGQETQYF. Filled out from reference TRBV13 and TRBJ2-5, the complete variable domain reads AAGVIQSPRHLIKEKRETATLKCYPIPRHDTVYWYQQGPGQDPQFLISFYEKMQSDKGSIPDRFSAQQFSDYHSELNMSSLELGDSALYFCASSLGEGGQETQYFGPGTRLLVL.